Below, 10 T cell receptor beta chains from the same sample are listed, as sequenced in a study of neurological immune-mediated disorders. TCRdb re-called the 5' RACE reads with MiXCR, one entry per CDR3 protein. The sample yields some 57,000 distinct CDR3 sequences, 3% to 4% seen once. The specimen was PBMCs. All receptors come from a man between 60 and 70 years old with multiple sclerosis.

This clonotype was counted at least ten times. The gene calls are TRBV20-1 and TRBJ2-3, with D perhaps matching TRBD1 or TRBD2 (6 bases each). The CDR3 length is 14 residues. Per the germline V gene, CDR1 is DFQATT and CDR2 is SNEGSKA (reference sequence). V was pared by 6 bases and J by 4 bases, with 17 bases between. CDR3 in DNA: TGCAGTGCCAAGGGGGGCCTCTCCCCAGATACGCAGTATTTT. This sequence encodes CSAKGGLSPDTQYF.

This clonotype showed up many times. CDR3 in DNA: TGCAGCGTGATAACTAGCGCGACCTACGAGCAGTACTTC. Translation: CSVITSATYEQYF. The chain recombines TRBV29-1 with TRBJ2-7; 7 nucleotides agree with TRBD2. Germline V gene data show CDR1 as SQVTM and CDR2 as ANQGSEA. There are 13 residues in the CDR3. The junction had 7 bases not matched to a gene; V was cut back by 6 bases and J by 2 bases.

This clonotype was seen repeatedly, ten times or more. The chain joins TRBV6-1 to TRBJ1-1; D not resolved. Trimming left V 6 bases short and J 0 bases short, with 8 bases between. This CDR3 has 13 residues. Germline V lookup: CDR1 MNHNS, CDR2 SASEGT. CDR3 nucleotide sequence: TGTGCCAGCAGCGGAGAAATGAACACTGAAGCTTTCTTT. This sequence encodes CASSGEMNTEAFF.

This clonotype was seen ten or more times. V gene TRBV7-2 combines with J gene TRBJ2-7; D assignment may be TRBD1 or TRBD2 (7 bases each). The V end was cut by 5 bases, the J end by 7 bases, with 12 bases between. This CDR3 region has 12 residues. Germline lookup yields CDR1 SGHTA and CDR2 FQGNSA. CDR3 amino acids: CASSPRGGEQYF. CDR3 bases: TGTGCCAGCAGCCCCAGGGGGGGGGAGCAGTACTTC.

This clonotype was detected many times. V is TRBV15 and J is TRBJ2-5; the D gene could be TRBD1 or TRBD2 (5 bases each). CDR3 length: 14 amino acids. Germline lookup yields CDR1 LNHNV and CDR2 YYDKDF (reference sequence). Deletions cut 0 bases from V and 5 bases from J, with 10 bases between. CDR3 amino acids: CATSRDQGTETQYF. The CDR3 bases are TGTGCCACCAGCAGAGATCAAGGGACGGAGACCCAGTACTTC.

Many counts were recorded for this clonotype. J is TRBJ1-6 and V is TRBV5-5, with 7 bases matching TRBD1. J lost 2 bases, V lost 4 bases, and 6 bases had no gene match. There are 16 residues in the CDR3. Germline V lookup: CDR1 SGHKS, CDR2 YYEKEE (reference sequence). The CDR3, as DNA: TGTGCCAGCAGCACCCATGGACAGGCCTATAATTCACCCCTCCACTTT. This sequence encodes CASSTHGQAYNSPLHF.

This clonotype was detected ten times or more. The CDR3 nucleotides are TGCAGTGCGAGGACTAGCGGCCTCTCCAGGCAGTACTTC. It translates to CSARTSGLSRQYF. V and J are TRBV20-1 and TRBJ2-7; 10 bases fit TRBD2. Trimming removed 6 bases from V and 9 bases from J; junction bases left unmatched: 11. The CDR3 totals 13 residues. Per germline, CDR1 DFQATT and CDR2 SNEGSKA (reference sequence).

This clonotype was counted many times. The V and J genes are TRBV20-1 and TRBJ2-3; tentatively, D is TRBD1 (6 bases). V was shortened by 3 bases and J by 0 bases, with 10 bases between the two germline ends. Germline lookup yields CDR1 DFQATT and CDR2 SNEGSKA (reference sequence). The CDR3 spans 14 residues. This chain's CDR3 is CSASRTASTDTQYF. In DNA, the CDR3 is TGCAGTGCTAGTAGGACAGCTAGCACAGATACGCAGTATTTT.

The table lists this clonotype with many counts. DNA of the CDR3: TGTGCCAGCAGCCAAGAGGCGCAGACGAACGAGCAGTACTTC. Amino acid sequence: CASSQEAQTNEQYF. The J gene is TRBJ2-7, the V gene TRBV3-1; unclear D gene. The CDR3 length is 14 residues. CDR1 and CDR2 (germline): LGHDT, YNNKEL (reference sequence). V lost 0 bases and J 5 bases, leaving 11 bases between the germline ends.

This clonotype showed up many times. The chain is built from TRBV20-1 and TRBJ2-5, with 9 bases matching TRBD1. Trimming removed 4 bases from V and 1 base from J; junction bases left unmatched: 7. The length of the CDR3 is 15 residues. Germline values: CDR1 DFQATT, CDR2 SNEGSKA (reference sequence). Here the CDR3 reads CSATTGGPGQETQYF. CDR3 sequence (DNA): TGCAGTGCTACCACAGGGGGCCCTGGCCAAGAGACCCAGTACTTC.